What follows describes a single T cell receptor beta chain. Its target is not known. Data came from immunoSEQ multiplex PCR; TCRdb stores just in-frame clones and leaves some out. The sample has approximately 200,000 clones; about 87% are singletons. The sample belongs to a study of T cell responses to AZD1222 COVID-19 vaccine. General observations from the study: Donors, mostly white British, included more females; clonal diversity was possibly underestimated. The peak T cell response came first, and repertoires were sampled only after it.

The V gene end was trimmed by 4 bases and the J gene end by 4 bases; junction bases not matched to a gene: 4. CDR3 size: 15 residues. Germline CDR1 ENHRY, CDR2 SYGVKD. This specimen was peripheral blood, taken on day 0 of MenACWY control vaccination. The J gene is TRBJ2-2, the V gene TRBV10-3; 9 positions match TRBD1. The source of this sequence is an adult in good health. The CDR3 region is CAISAGTGFTGELFF. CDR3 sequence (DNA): TGTGCCATCAGTGCCGGGACAGGGTTCACCGGGGAGCTGTTTTTT.